The 5 T cell receptor beta chains presented below share a single source sample, sequenced in a study of blood T cell repertoires in COVID-19. Assay: immunoSEQ multiplex PCR; the TCRdb copy retains only in-frame clones and omits some. Here the sample spans 130,000 or so clones, less than 90% being singletons. Source material: peripheral blood. Receptor source: a man in his sixties with acute or convalescent COVID-19.

The chain combines TRBV5-1 with TRBJ2-1; TRBD1 is a possible D gene (5 bases). The germline V gene encodes CDR1 SGHRS and CDR2 YFSETQ. This CDR3 has 16 residues. V lost 1 base and J 0 bases, leaving 11 bases between the germline ends. This chain's CDR3 is CASSLTFGASYNEQFF. The CDR3 coding sequence is TGCGCCAGCAGCTTGACCTTTGGGGCCTCCTACAATGAGCAGTTCTTC.

The V call is TRBV4-1, the J call TRBJ1-6; D unclear. The CDR3 length is 15 residues. The ends were cut back, 1 base at V and 5 bases at J, with 9 bases in the middle. The germline V gene encodes CDR1 MGHRA and CDR2 YSYEKL. The CDR3 sequence: CASSQGWGDNSPLHF. CDR3 in DNA: TGCGCCAGCAGCCAAGGGTGGGGAGATAATTCACCCCTCCACTTT.

V gene TRBV2 combines with J gene TRBJ1-5, with a tentative D call TRBD1 (6 bases). V lost 6 bases, J lost 0 bases, and 15 bases lay in between. The CDR3 extends over 16 amino acids. The germline V gene encodes CDR1 SNHLY and CDR2 FYNNEI. The CDR3 nucleotides read TGTGCCAGCAGGGGACATCCCCAACATAGCAATCAGCCCCAGCATTTT. It specifies CASRGHPQHSNQPQHF.

J is TRBJ1-2 and V is TRBV29-1; no firm D call. The germline CDR1 and CDR2 sequences are SQVTM and ANQGSEA. The CDR3 is 9 residues long. V was cut by 4 bases and J by 8 bases, with 5 bases left in between. The CDR3 is CSVGPGYTF. In DNA form, the CDR3 reads TGCAGCGTTGGGCCGGGCTACACCTTC.

The rearrangement uses TRBV9 and TRBJ2-3; 9 nucleotides match TRBD2. The germline V gene has CDR1 SGDLS and CDR2 YYNGEE. V lost 0 bases, J lost 5 bases, and 7 bases stayed unmatched. This CDR3 contains 16 residues. The CDR3 spells CASSVELAGFVDTQYF. The CDR3 DNA reads TGTGCCAGCAGCGTAGAACTAGCGGGCTTTGTAGATACGCAGTATTTT.